This is a list of T cell receptor beta chains from one sample in a study of technical replicates of blood from a handful of donors. Libraries were prepared by immunoSEQ multiplex PCR; TCRdb keeps only in-frame clonotypes and omits some of them. Found here are 75,000 to 90,000 clones, approximately 93% of them singletons; the top ten hold 0.24%. Specimen: T cells isolated from PBMCs. These receptors all stem from a human donor in good health. CDR3s include the opening cysteine and the closing phenylalanine or tryptophan. Each record gives: V gene, J gene, D gene, clone size, CDR3 protein, CDR3 DNA. The D gene is left open where the match is weak. Size is omitted from some rows. Given values are once, few, many or a class for expanded clones.

V gene: TRBV28; J gene: TRBJ2-7; D gene: TRBD1; clone size: .; CDR3 protein: CASSLPDHSTGFGYEQYF; CDR3 DNA: TGTGCCAGCAGTTTGCCCGACCACTCGACAGGGTTCGGCTACGAGCAGTACTTC
V gene: TRBV5-4; J gene: TRBJ2-7; D gene: .; clone size: .; CDR3 protein: CASSIGSPLTYEQYF; CDR3 DNA: TGTGCCAGCAGCATAGGTAGCCCCCTAACCTACGAGCAGTACTTC
V gene: TRBV29-1; J gene: TRBJ2-7; D gene: TRBD2; clone size: .; CDR3 protein: CSVGSGKSAYEQYF; CDR3 DNA: TGCAGCGTGGGAAGCGGGAAAAGCGCCTACGAGCAGTACTTC
V gene: TRBV19; J gene: TRBJ2-1; D gene: .; clone size: .; CDR3 protein: CASSPSRGSYNEQFF; CDR3 DNA: TGTGCCAGTAGTCCTAGCCGCGGGTCCTACAATGAGCAGTTCTTC
V gene: TRBV6-1; J gene: TRBJ2-1; D gene: .; clone size: .; CDR3 protein: CAYQGGSYNEQFF; CDR3 DNA: TGTGCATATCAAGGGGGCTCCTACAATGAGCAGTTCTTC
V gene: TRBV9; J gene: TRBJ1-2; D gene: .; clone size: .; CDR3 protein: CASSLQGLGGYTF; CDR3 DNA: TGTGCCAGCAGCTTACAGGGTTTAGGTGGCTACACCTTC
V gene: TRBV10-1; J gene: TRBJ2-7; D gene: .; clone size: .; CDR3 protein: CASSESGGRRYF; CDR3 DNA: TGCGCCAGCAGTGAGAGTGGAGGGAGAAGGTACTTC
V gene: TRBV19; J gene: TRBJ2-7; D gene: TRBD1; clone size: .; CDR3 protein: CASSVGQGEQYF; CDR3 DNA: TGTGCCAGTAGTGTGGGACAGGGAGAGCAGTACTTC
V gene: TRBV6-1; J gene: TRBJ1-1; D gene: .; clone size: .; CDR3 protein: CASRVLGLGTEAFF; CDR3 DNA: TGTGCCAGCAGGGTCCTTGGACTTGGGACTGAAGCTTTCTTT
V gene: TRBV18; J gene: TRBJ1-5; D gene: .; clone size: .; CDR3 protein: CASSAGVGNQPQHF; CDR3 DNA: TGTGCCAGCTCGGCAGGGGTGGGCAATCAGCCCCAGCATTTT
V gene: TRBV5-4; J gene: TRBJ2-1; D gene: TRBD2; clone size: .; CDR3 protein: CASSPSGGGYNEQFF; CDR3 DNA: TGTGCCAGCAGCCCAAGCGGGGGGGGATACAATGAGCAGTTCTTC
V gene: TRBV6-1; J gene: TRBJ1-6; D gene: TRBD1; clone size: .; CDR3 protein: CASSGSTGGHSPLHF; CDR3 DNA: TGTGCCAGCAGTGGGTCAACAGGGGGCCATTCACCCCTCCACTTT
V gene: TRBV6-6; J gene: TRBJ2-3; D gene: .; clone size: .; CDR3 protein: CASSPSGTSTDTQYF; CDR3 DNA: TGTGCCAGCAGCCCGTCAGGCACCAGCACAGATACGCAGTATTTT
V gene: TRBV10-1; J gene: TRBJ1-2; D gene: .; clone size: .; CDR3 protein: CASSVQGNYGYTF; CDR3 DNA: TGCGCCAGCAGTGTTCAGGGGAATTATGGCTACACCTTC
V gene: TRBV11-3; J gene: TRBJ2-1; D gene: TRBD2; clone size: .; CDR3 protein: CASSLSGGPNEQFF; CDR3 DNA: TGTGCCAGCAGCTTAAGCGGGGGTCCGAATGAGCAGTTCTTC
V gene: TRBV14; J gene: TRBJ2-1; D gene: TRBD2; clone size: few; CDR3 protein: CASSQDHLAGGRGQFF; CDR3 DNA: TGTGCCAGCAGCCAAGATCACCTAGCGGGGGGGCGCGGGCAGTTCTTC
V gene: TRBV19; J gene: TRBJ1-3; D gene: .; clone size: .; CDR3 protein: CASTPMVDYRNTIYF; CDR3 DNA: TGTGCCAGTACCCCAATGGTAGACTATAGAAACACCATATATTTT
V gene: TRBV27; J gene: TRBJ1-4; D gene: .; clone size: .; CDR3 protein: CASSLYRDGEKLFF; CDR3 DNA: TGTGCCAGCAGTTTATACAGGGACGGGGAAAAACTGTTTTTT
V gene: TRBV27; J gene: TRBJ2-5; D gene: TRBD1; clone size: .; CDR3 protein: CASSGAGGQETQYF; CDR3 DNA: TGTGCCAGCAGTGGGGCAGGGGGTCAAGAGACCCAGTACTTC
V gene: TRBV10-1; J gene: TRBJ2-7; D gene: TRBD1; clone size: .; CDR3 protein: CASSEPDRGPREQYF; CDR3 DNA: TGCGCCAGCAGTGAGCCGGACAGGGGGCCTAGGGAGCAGTACTTC
V gene: TRBV4-2; J gene: TRBJ2-3; D gene: TRBD1; clone size: .; CDR3 protein: CASSPHRGTDTQYF; CDR3 DNA: TGTGCCAGCAGCCCGCACAGGGGAACAGATACGCAGTATTTT
V gene: TRBV6-5; J gene: TRBJ2-7; D gene: TRBD1; clone size: .; CDR3 protein: CASSPQGQRHYEQYF; CDR3 DNA: TGTGCCAGCAGTCCACAGGGACAGCGTCACTACGAGCAGTACTTC
V gene: TRBV5-1; J gene: TRBJ2-1; D gene: .; clone size: .; CDR3 protein: CASSLASDRAWDEQFF; CDR3 DNA: TGCGCCAGCAGCTTGGCTAGCGACCGGGCCTGGGATGAGCAGTTCTTC
V gene: TRBV5-1; J gene: TRBJ2-7; D gene: TRBD1; clone size: .; CDR3 protein: CASSLAGTDLYEQYF; CDR3 DNA: TGCGCCAGCAGCTTGGCAGGGACAGACCTCTACGAGCAGTACTTC
V gene: TRBV19; J gene: TRBJ2-7; D gene: .; clone size: .; CDR3 protein: CASSIDAGSSYEQYF; CDR3 DNA: TGTGCCAGTAGTATAGACGCAGGGTCCTCCTACGAGCAGTACTTC
V gene: TRBV9; J gene: TRBJ2-7; D gene: TRBD1; clone size: .; CDR3 protein: CASSARQGSGEQYF; CDR3 DNA: TGTGCCAGCAGCGCACGACAGGGGTCCGGCGAGCAGTACTTC
V gene: TRBV5-1; J gene: TRBJ2-3; D gene: .; clone size: .; CDR3 protein: CASSSAQGTDTQYF; CDR3 DNA: TGCGCCAGCAGCTCAGCACAGGGCACAGATACGCAGTATTTT
V gene: TRBV28; J gene: TRBJ1-2; D gene: TRBD1; clone size: .; CDR3 protein: CASRRTGGAKNYGYTF; CDR3 DNA: TGTGCCAGCAGACGAACAGGGGGGGCTAAAAACTATGGCTACACCTTC
V gene: TRBV6-1; J gene: TRBJ1-5; D gene: .; clone size: .; CDR3 protein: CASSARDIRTQHF; CDR3 DNA: TGTGCCAGCAGTGCCAGGGACATCAGGACCCAGCATTTT
V gene: TRBV28; J gene: TRBJ1-2; D gene: .; clone size: .; CDR3 protein: CASSFLGYGYTF; CDR3 DNA: TGTGCCAGCAGTTTCCTCGGCTATGGCTACACCTTC
V gene: TRBV7-9; J gene: TRBJ1-4; D gene: .; clone size: .; CDR3 protein: CASSTGTHEKLFF; CDR3 DNA: TGTGCCAGCAGCACCGGGACTCATGAAAAACTGTTTTTT
V gene: TRBV2; J gene: TRBJ2-7; D gene: .; clone size: .; CDR3 protein: CASSEQGRSYEQYF; CDR3 DNA: TGTGCCAGCAGTGAACAGGGCAGGTCCTACGAGCAGTACTTC
V gene: TRBV28; J gene: TRBJ1-2; D gene: .; clone size: .; CDR3 protein: CATPGLADYGYTF; CDR3 DNA: TGTGCCACCCCAGGTCTGGCAGACTATGGCTACACCTTC
V gene: TRBV25-1; J gene: TRBJ2-1; D gene: TRBD2; clone size: .; CDR3 protein: CASGVAGGRGEQFF; CDR3 DNA: TGTGCCAGCGGCGTAGCGGGAGGGCGCGGAGAACAGTTCTTC
V gene: TRBV28; J gene: TRBJ1-2; D gene: TRBD1; clone size: .; CDR3 protein: CASRTDRGYGYTF; CDR3 DNA: TGTGCCAGCCGCACTGACAGGGGGTATGGCTACACCTTC
V gene: TRBV5-1; J gene: TRBJ2-1; D gene: .; clone size: .; CDR3 protein: CASSPRPGFQFF; CDR3 DNA: TGCGCCAGCAGCCCTCGGCCGGGGTTCCAGTTCTTC
V gene: TRBV4-1; J gene: TRBJ1-1; D gene: TRBD1; clone size: .; CDR3 protein: CASSQDRTGGGEAFF; CDR3 DNA: TGCGCCAGCAGCCAAGATCGGACAGGGGGGGGTGAAGCTTTCTTT
V gene: TRBV5-4; J gene: TRBJ2-5; D gene: TRBD2; clone size: .; CDR3 protein: CASSLLAGGLETQYF; CDR3 DNA: TGTGCCAGCAGCTTGTTAGCGGGAGGGTTAGAGACCCAGTACTTC
V gene: TRBV19; J gene: TRBJ1-4; D gene: .; clone size: .; CDR3 protein: CASSTDEKLFF; CDR3 DNA: TGTGCCAGTAGTACAGATGAAAAACTGTTTTTT
V gene: TRBV6-6; J gene: TRBJ2-7; D gene: TRBD1; clone size: .; CDR3 protein: CASSYGDRVRYEQYF; CDR3 DNA: TGTGCCAGCAGTTACGGGGACAGGGTACGGTACGAGCAGTACTTC
V gene: TRBV5-5; J gene: TRBJ1-1; D gene: .; clone size: .; CDR3 protein: CASSWGVGRNTEAFF; CDR3 DNA: TGTGCCAGCAGCTGGGGGGTAGGGAGGAACACTGAAGCTTTCTTT
V gene: TRBV9; J gene: TRBJ2-3; D gene: TRBD2; clone size: .; CDR3 protein: CASSISGGSTDTQYF; CDR3 DNA: TGTGCCAGCAGCATCAGCGGGGGTAGCACAGATACGCAGTATTTT
V gene: TRBV6-4; J gene: TRBJ2-2; D gene: TRBD1; clone size: once; CDR3 protein: CASRPDRGSVTGELFF; CDR3 DNA: TGTGCCAGCAGGCCGGACAGGGGGTCGGTTACCGGGGAGCTGTTTTTT
V gene: TRBV18; J gene: TRBJ2-7; D gene: .; clone size: .; CDR3 protein: CASSPQPDSLYEQYF; CDR3 DNA: TGTGCCAGCTCACCACAGCCCGACAGCCTCTACGAGCAGTACTTC
V gene: TRBV10-1; J gene: TRBJ2-1; D gene: TRBD2; clone size: .; CDR3 protein: CASSEGAGGFNEQFF; CDR3 DNA: TGCGCCAGCAGCGAAGGAGCGGGGGGCTTCAATGAGCAGTTCTTC
V gene: TRBV11-2; J gene: TRBJ1-1; D gene: .; clone size: few; CDR3 protein: CASSSPEQGNTEAFF; CDR3 DNA: TGTGCCAGCAGCTCTCCGGAACAGGGGAACACTGAAGCTTTCTTT
V gene: TRBV15; J gene: TRBJ2-3; D gene: .; clone size: .; CDR3 protein: CATSRGASDTQYF; CDR3 DNA: TGTGCCACCAGCAGAGGGGCCTCAGATACGCAGTATTTT